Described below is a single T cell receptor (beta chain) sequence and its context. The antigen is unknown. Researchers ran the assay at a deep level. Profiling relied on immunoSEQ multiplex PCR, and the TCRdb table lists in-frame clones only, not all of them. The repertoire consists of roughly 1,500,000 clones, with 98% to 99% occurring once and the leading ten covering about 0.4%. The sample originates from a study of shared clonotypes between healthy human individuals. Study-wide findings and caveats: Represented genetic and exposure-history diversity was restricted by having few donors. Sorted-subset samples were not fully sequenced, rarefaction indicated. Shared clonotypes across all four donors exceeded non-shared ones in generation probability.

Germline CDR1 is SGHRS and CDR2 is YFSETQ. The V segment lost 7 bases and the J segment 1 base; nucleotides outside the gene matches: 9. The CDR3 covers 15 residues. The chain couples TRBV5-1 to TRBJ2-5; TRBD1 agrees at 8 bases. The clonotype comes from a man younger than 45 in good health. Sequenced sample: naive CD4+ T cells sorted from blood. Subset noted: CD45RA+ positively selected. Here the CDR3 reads CASRGTGQGQETQYF. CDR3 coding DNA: TGCGCCAGCCGGGGGACTGGACAGGGCCAAGAGACCCAGTACTTC.